This T cell receptor beta chain stems from a study of graft-versus-host responses after intestinal transplantation. Sequencing was performed with immunoSEQ multiplex PCR; in TCRdb, only in-frame clones are kept and a portion is missing. Among 50,000 to 75,000 clones listed, about nine tenths were seen once. Intraepithelial and lamina propria lymphocytes were released after the graft tissue was processed. The sequence was obtained from a human patient who received an intestinal transplant, so some T cells may come from the graft donor. The sequencing used ileum tissue, collected 350 to 400 days after transplant.

DNA for the CDR3: TGCGCCAGCAGCCAAGTCGGTGGCGGGGTAAACAATGAGCAGTTCTTC. Its translation is CASSQVGGGVNNEQFF. The rearrangement uses TRBV4-1 and TRBJ2-1, with D tentatively TRBD2 (6 bases). There are 16 residues in the CDR3. Germline assignment: CDR1 MGHRA and CDR2 YSYEKL. V gave up 1 base and J gave up 5 bases, with 15 bases separating them.